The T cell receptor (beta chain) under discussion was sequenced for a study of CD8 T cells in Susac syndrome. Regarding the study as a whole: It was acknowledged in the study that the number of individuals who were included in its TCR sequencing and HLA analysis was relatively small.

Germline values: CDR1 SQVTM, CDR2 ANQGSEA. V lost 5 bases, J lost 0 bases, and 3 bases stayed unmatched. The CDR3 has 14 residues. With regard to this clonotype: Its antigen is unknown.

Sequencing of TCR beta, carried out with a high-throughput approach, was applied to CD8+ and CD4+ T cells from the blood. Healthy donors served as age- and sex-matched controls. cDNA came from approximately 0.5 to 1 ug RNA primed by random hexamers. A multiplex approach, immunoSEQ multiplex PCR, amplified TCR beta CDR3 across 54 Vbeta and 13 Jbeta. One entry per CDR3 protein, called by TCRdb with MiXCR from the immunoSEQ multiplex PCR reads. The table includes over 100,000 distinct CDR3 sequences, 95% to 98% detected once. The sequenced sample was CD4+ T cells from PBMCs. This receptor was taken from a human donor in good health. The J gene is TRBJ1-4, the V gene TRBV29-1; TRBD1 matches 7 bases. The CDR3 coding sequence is TGCAGCGTTCGGGACAGTCCAACTAATGAAAAACTGTTTTTT. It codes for CSVRDSPTNEKLFF.